Listed below are T cell receptor beta chains from one sample, sequenced in a study of T cells in Graves' hyperthyroidism and ophthalmopathy. Using its own MiXCR run on the multiplex PCR reads, TCRdb lists one record per CDR3 protein. The sample includes roughly 570,000 distinct CDR3 sequences, around 42% of them seen just once. Material for sequencing was peripheral blood or thyroid tissue (not recorded which). The receptors were sampled from a young woman with Graves' hyperthyroidism. CDR3s include the opening cysteine and the closing phenylalanine or tryptophan. The D gene is left open where the match is weak. Rows may omit the clone size; those that give it use once, few, many or a size class.

d_call	j_call	clone_size	v_call	cdr3_nt	cdr3_aa
TRBD2	TRBJ2-1	once	TRBV24-1	TGTGCCACCAGCAGGACTAGCGGGAGTCCAAATGAGCAGTTCTTC	CATSRTSGSPNEQFF
TRBD2	TRBJ2-3	-	TRBV20-1	TGCAGTGCCCCCCCGCCTAGCGGGAGGACAGATACGCAGTATTTT	CSAPPPSGRTDTQYF
-	TRBJ1-6	-	TRBV15	TGTGCCACCAGCAGAGAGGGAGGGAGGGCGCCCCTCCACTTT	CATSREGGRAPLHF
TRBD2	TRBJ2-7	many	TRBV5-8	TGTGCCAGCAGCTTGGCCGGACTAGCGGGAAACTACGAGCAGTACTTC	CASSLAGLAGNYEQYF
-	TRBJ1-5	-	TRBV6-6	TGTGCCAGCCGGGACGGGGGGCGCGATCAGCCCCAGCATTTT	CASRDGGRDQPQHF
-	TRBJ1-1	-	TRBV4-1	TGTGCCAGCAGCCAAGAGGGGGGGTTCGGGGCTTTCTTT	CASSQEGGFGAFF
-	TRBJ2-5	many	TRBV7-9	TGTGCCAGCAGCTTCTCGTCAAAAGAGACCCAGTACTTC	CASSFSSKETQYF
-	TRBJ1-2	-	TRBV7-9	TGTGCCAGCAGTCGGCAGGGACGTGGCTACACCTTC	CASSRQGRGYTF
-	TRBJ1-5	many	TRBV20-1	TGCAGTGCTAGCGCCAGGGTAGCAAATCAGCCCCAGCATTTT	CSASARVANQPQHF
-	TRBJ1-3	-	TRBV19	TGTGCCAGTAGTGTTATCGACTCTGGAAACACCATATATTTT	CASSVIDSGNTIYF
TRBD2	TRBJ2-7	-	TRBV29-1	TGCAGCGTTGAAGATCGGGGGGGAGCGGGTCGCGAGCAGTACTTC	CSVEDRGGAGREQYF
TRBD1	TRBJ2-7	many	TRBV6-2/TRBV6-3	TGTGCCAGCAGTCGGAGACAGGGGGCAAACGAGCAGTACTTC	CASSRRQGANEQYF
-	TRBJ1-5	many	TRBV3-1	TGTGCCAGCAGCCAATCTAGCGATCAGCCCCAGCATTTT	CASSQSSDQPQHF
-	TRBJ1-1	once	TRBV7-2	TGTGCCAGCAGCCCCCCGGGCCAGAGGGAGACTGAAGCTTTCTTT	CASSPPGQRETEAFF
-	TRBJ1-2	-	TRBV25-1	TGTGCTAGAGTGACAGTCCTCTATGGCTACACCTTC	CARVTVLYGYTF